The clone carrying this T cell receptor beta chain has more than one count but fewer than ten. Antigen: not known. MiXCR, applied by TCRdb to the reads, yields one record per CDR3 protein. The table has roughly 250,000 distinct CDR3 sequences, 9% to 15% seen once; the top ten hold 1.5% to 2%. V shed 5 bases and J 3 bases; nucleotides not matched to a gene: 6. Germline loops: CDR1 LNHDA, CDR2 SQIVND (reference sequence). The CDR3 sequence is 16 residues long. The data derive from a study of T cell repertoires in cytomegalovirus infection. Study-wide points: Summed public TCR beta family frequency identified CMV carriers bearing the relevant HLA.

The TCR comes from a human donor in good health (CMV status not recorded). Some clones in this sample may be carry-over from other donors' samples. The chain couples TRBV19 to TRBJ2-1, with 11 bases aligning to TRBD2. The sequenced material came from PBMCs. This CDR3 reads CASSLRLAGIYNEQFF. The CDR3 nucleotides are TGTGCCAGTAGTCTTCGACTAGCGGGGATCTACAATGAGCAGTTCTTC.